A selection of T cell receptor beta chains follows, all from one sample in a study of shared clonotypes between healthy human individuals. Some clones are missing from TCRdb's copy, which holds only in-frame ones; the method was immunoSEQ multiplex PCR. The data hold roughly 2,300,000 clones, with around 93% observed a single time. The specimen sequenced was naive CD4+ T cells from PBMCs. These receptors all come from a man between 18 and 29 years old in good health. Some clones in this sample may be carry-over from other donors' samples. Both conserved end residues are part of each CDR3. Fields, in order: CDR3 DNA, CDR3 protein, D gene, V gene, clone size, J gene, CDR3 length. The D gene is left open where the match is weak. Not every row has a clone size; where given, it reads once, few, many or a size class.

TGTGCCAGCAGCTCCTCGGCGTTTTCACCCCTCCACTTT | CASSSSAFSPLHF | . | TRBV5-6 | . | TRBJ1-6 | 13
TGTGCCAGCAGGCCCCCCCTAACCGGGTACGAGCAGTACTTC | CASRPPLTGYEQYF | . | TRBV2 | . | TRBJ2-7 | 14
TGTGCCAGCAGTTCCACAGGGGGGAACACTGAAGCTTTCTTT | CASSSTGGNTEAFF | TRBD1 | TRBV27 | few | TRBJ1-1 | 14
TGCGCCAGCAGCCGGGTGTTTCTTTTACTGGCTGATTCGGATACGCAGTATTTT | CASSRVFLLLADSDTQYF | . | TRBV5-1 | . | TRBJ2-3 | 18
TGCGCCAGCAGCTTGGTGGCAGGGGCCAACACCGGGGAGCTGTTTTTT | CASSLVAGANTGELFF | . | TRBV5-1 | few | TRBJ2-2 | 16
TGTGCCAGCAGAAACAGGGGACCCGGAGAAAAACTGTTTTTT | CASRNRGPGEKLFF | TRBD1 | TRBV2 | . | TRBJ1-4 | 14
TGTGCCAGCACCCCGGTCCGCGGTCGTGTGAATGAGCAGTTCTTC | CASTPVRGRVNEQFF | . | TRBV27 | . | TRBJ2-1 | 15
TGTGCCATCGGGGTCGGGGACAATGAGCAGTTCTTC | CAIGVGDNEQFF | . | TRBV10-3 | . | TRBJ2-1 | 12
TGCAGCGGCTCGGGTCGAGGGAGGACTGAAGCTTTCTTT | CSGSGRGRTEAFF | . | TRBV29-1 | . | TRBJ1-1 | 13
TGTGCCAGCAGTTTTGGGGACAGGGGTTATGAAAAACTGTTTTTT | CASSFGDRGYEKLFF | TRBD1 | TRBV28 | . | TRBJ1-4 | 15
TGTGCCAGCAACAACAGGGAGGCCGGGGAGCTGTTTTTT | CASNNREAGELFF | . | TRBV2 | . | TRBJ2-2 | 13
TGTGCCAGCGAGATGGTTGGCGTCCTGACTTTC | CASEMVGVLTF | . | TRBV6-1 | . | TRBJ2-6 | 11
TGTGCCATCAGTGCCCTCGACAATGAGCAGTTCTTC | CAISALDNEQFF | . | TRBV10-3 | . | TRBJ2-1 | 12
TGTGCCAGCAGCCCCCGGACAGTGTTGGGCACTGAAGCTTTCTTT | CASSPRTVLGTEAFF | . | TRBV27 | . | TRBJ1-1 | 15
TGTGCCAGCAGCGTTGCCGGGGCAGGGGGTGGCTACACCTTC | CASSVAGAGGGYTF | TRBD1 | TRBV5-6 | . | TRBJ1-2 | 14
TGCGCCAGCAGTAGTAGCCTCAATAGCAATGAGCAGTTCTTC | CASSSSLNSNEQFF | . | TRBV5-1 | . | TRBJ2-1 | 14
TGTGCCAGCAGCTTAGAGGGGGGATACCCCAAAGTCCTGACTTTC | CASSLEGGYPKVLTF | . | TRBV7-2 | once | TRBJ2-6 | 15
TGTGCCAGCAGTTTGGGTGCTGGAAACACCATATATTTT | CASSLGAGNTIYF | . | TRBV27 | . | TRBJ1-3 | 13
TGTGCCTGGAGTCCTCCGGGGGTCTACTCCGGGGAGCTGTTTTTT | CAWSPPGVYSGELFF | . | TRBV30 | . | TRBJ2-2 | 15
TGTGCCAGTAGTATAGGAAGGCAAGAGACCCAGTACTTC | CASSIGRQETQYF | . | TRBV19 | . | TRBJ2-5 | 13
TGTGCCAGTCTACAGGGGGCGGCAACTAATGAAAAACTGTTTTTT | CASLQGAATNEKLFF | TRBD1 | TRBV2 | . | TRBJ1-4 | 15
TGTGCCAGCAGTTTCTCGGGGGAATGGGGCGAAGCTTTCTTT | CASSFSGEWGEAFF | . | TRBV27 | . | TRBJ1-1 | 14
TGTGCCTGGAGTGTACTGGGTAGGGGCGGCTACACCTTC | CAWSVLGRGGYTF | . | TRBV30 | . | TRBJ1-2 | 13
TGTGCCAGCTCGATCAGTAGGGAGGACCGAGGTCAGCCCCAGCATTTT | CASSISREDRGQPQHF | . | TRBV18 | . | TRBJ1-5 | 16
TGTGCCAGCTCACCACCAGGGCCGAACACTGAAGCTTTCTTT | CASSPPGPNTEAFF | . | TRBV18 | . | TRBJ1-1 | 14
TGCAGCGCCGCGGAGGACTTATACGAGCAGTACTTC | CSAAEDLYEQYF | . | TRBV29-1 | . | TRBJ2-7 | 12
TGCGCCAGCAGCTGGACCTCTCGGGAGACCCAGTACTTC | CASSWTSRETQYF | . | TRBV5-1 | . | TRBJ2-5 | 13
TGTGCCAGCAGTCTTGGAGGGGCGGCTAATGAAAAACTGTTTTTT | CASSLGGAANEKLFF | . | TRBV28 | . | TRBJ1-4 | 15
TGTGCCAGCTCACCAGGTAGCGGGGCCATCACAGATACGCAGTATTTT | CASSPGSGAITDTQYF | TRBD2 | TRBV18 | . | TRBJ2-3 | 16
TGCGCCAGCAGTCCGGGACAGGCTCTAAATGGCTACACCTTC | CASSPGQALNGYTF | TRBD1 | TRBV5-1 | . | TRBJ1-2 | 14
TGTGCCAGCAGTCCCAGGAGCTCCGGGACTAGCGGCTACGAGCAGTACTTC | CASSPRSSGTSGYEQYF | TRBD2 | TRBV27 | . | TRBJ2-7 | 17
TGTGCCAGCAGTGACAGGACTAACTATGGCTACACCTTC | CASSDRTNYGYTF | . | TRBV7-9 | few | TRBJ1-2 | 13
TGTGCCAGCAGCTTGATAAGGAGCACAGATACGCAGTATTTT | CASSLIRSTDTQYF | . | TRBV5-5 | . | TRBJ2-3 | 14
TGTGCCAGCAGCTTAACGACACAGGCCCGCAATGAGCAGTTCTTC | CASSLTTQARNEQFF | . | TRBV7-3 | . | TRBJ2-1 | 15
TGTGCCAGCCGGGGGCAGGGATTCCGAGAGACCCAGTACTTC | CASRGQGFRETQYF | . | TRBV19 | . | TRBJ2-5 | 14
TGCGCCAGCAGCTTGGTGGTCAGTGCCACCGGGGAGCTGTTTTTT | CASSLVVSATGELFF | . | TRBV5-1 | few | TRBJ2-2 | 15
TGCGCCAGCAGCTTGGGGCAGCCCACAGATACGCAGTATTTT | CASSLGQPTDTQYF | . | TRBV5-1 | . | TRBJ2-3 | 14
TGCGCCAGCAGCCCACCAGGTGGGGGCACGGAGACCCAGTACTTC | CASSPPGGGTETQYF | . | TRBV5-1 | . | TRBJ2-5 | 15
TGTGCCTGGAGCCTCTGGACCTTGAACACTGAAGCTTTCTTT | CAWSLWTLNTEAFF | . | TRBV30 | few | TRBJ1-1 | 14
TGTGCCAGCAGTGCCGGGACAGGGCGGAACACCGGGGAGCTGTTTTTT | CASSAGTGRNTGELFF | TRBD1 | TRBV6-4 | . | TRBJ2-2 | 16
TGTGCCAGCAGTGAAGGACAGGGAAAGTTAGCTTTCTTT | CASSEGQGKLAFF | TRBD1 | TRBV6-1 | . | TRBJ1-1 | 13